This T cell receptor beta chain was sequenced during a study of T cells after yellow fever vaccination. Overall study context: Researchers used SMART-Seq v4 Ultra Low Input to prepare fractions that had low cell numbers.

In its sample, this clonotype was seen many times. Its antigen is not identified. Each CDR3 protein is one row after TCRdb ran MiXCR on the 5' RACE reads. This sample has about 140,000 distinct CDR3 sequences, with about 6.9% found just once. Study-level results: The CD4 and CD8 compartments had a small share of their clonotypes in common. The secondary response showed a weaker magnitude and a faster peak, day 5 versus 15. Booster samples showed a return of most primary-vaccination clones (approximately 96% CD4, roughly 85% CD8).

From germline, CDR1 is KGHDR and CDR2 SFDVKD. With 5 bases clipped from V and 0 bases from J, the junction kept 5 bases outside the gene matches. The CDR3 totals 17 residues. The TCR comes from a man aged 30-40 years who received the YFV17D yellow fever vaccine. The sample consisted of CD4+ T cells sorted from PBMCs, taken 10 days after the yellow fever booster vaccination. This chain uses TRBV24-1 with TRBJ2-5; 13 nucleotides align to TRBD2. The chain's CDR3 is CATSGTSGSANQETQYF. The CDR3 DNA sequence: TGTGCCACCAGTGGGACTAGCGGGAGTGCTAACCAAGAGACCCAGTACTTC.